These T cell receptor beta chains were read from a single sample in a study of blood T cell repertoires in COVID-19. Repertoires were generated with immunoSEQ multiplex PCR, while TCRdb's copy carries only in-frame clones and drops some. Of under 150,000 clones in the sample, approximately 87% were seen once. The sample taken for sequencing was peripheral blood. All receptors derive from a middle-aged woman with acute or convalescent COVID-19. Each CDR3 is given with its conserved first and last residue. The D gene is left open where the match is weak. The size entry is marked missing in some rows and otherwise reads once, few, many or a size class.

TRBD2	.	TRBV11-1	TRBJ2-7	CASSWTSGSDEQYF	TGTGCCAGCAGCTGGACTAGCGGGAGTGACGAGCAGTACTTC
.	.	TRBV4-3	TRBJ2-7	CASSQGLTPYEQYF	TGCGCCAGCAGCCAGGGCCTGACCCCTTACGAGCAGTACTTC
.	.	TRBV19	TRBJ2-1	CASSIRVNEQFF	TGTGCCAGTAGTATTAGAGTAAATGAGCAGTTCTTC
.	.	TRBV2	TRBJ2-7	CASSNRDTYEQYF	TGTGCCAGCAGTAACAGGGATACCTACGAGCAGTACTTC
.	once	TRBV4-3	TRBJ1-5	CASSQDGLVSQPQHF	TGCGCCAGCAGCCAAGATGGCTTGGTTTCGCAGCCCCAGCATTTT
TRBD1	.	TRBV19	TRBJ2-1	CASSQGQGYNEQFF	TGTGCCAGTAGCCAAGGACAGGGCTACAATGAGCAGTTCTTC
TRBD1	few	TRBV7-9	TRBJ2-5	CASSSFSIRDRAYKETQYF	TGTGCCAGCAGCTCCTTCTCAATAAGGGACAGAGCCTACAAAGAGACCCAGTACTTC
.	.	TRBV6-5	TRBJ1-6	CASSSQPDSRSSPLHF	TGTGCCAGCAGTTCCCAGCCAGACAGCCGGAGTTCACCCCTCCACTTT
.	.	TRBV19	TRBJ2-5	CASSMAGKQETQYF	TGTGCCAGTAGTATGGCCGGGAAACAAGAGACCCAGTACTTC
.	.	TRBV5-4	TRBJ1-2	CASSLTQGYYGYTF	TGTGCCAGCAGCTTAACCCAGGGATATTATGGCTACACCTTC
.	few	TRBV19	TRBJ1-6	CASSDSHNSPLHF	TGTGCCAGTAGCGACAGCCATAATTCACCCCTCCACTTT
TRBD2	.	TRBV14	TRBJ2-2	CASSHRGLAGFTGELFF	TGTGCCAGCAGCCATAGAGGACTAGCGGGGTTTACCGGGGAGCTGTTTTTT
.	.	TRBV9	TRBJ2-5	CASSVVIRGGQETQYF	TGTGCCAGCAGCGTAGTAATACGAGGGGGCCAAGAGACCCAGTACTTC
.	.	TRBV30	TRBJ2-7	CAWAPGLRYEQYF	TGTGCCTGGGCGCCGGGACTCCGCTACGAGCAGTACTTC
.	few	TRBV5-1	TRBJ1-1	CASSHNTEAFF	TGCGCCAGCAGCCATAACACTGAAGCTTTCTTT
TRBD2	.	TRBV4-1	TRBJ2-1	CASSQDRRGGLHNEQFF	TGCGCCAGCAGCCAAGATCGACGCGGGGGGTTACACAATGAGCAGTTCTTC
.	medium-sized	TRBV11-2	TRBJ1-1	CASSLYPGDTEAFF	TGTGCCAGCAGCTTATATCCCGGGGACACTGAAGCTTTCTTT
TRBD2	.	TRBV13	TRBJ2-7	CASSLVSGLAGLLSYEQYF	TGTGCCAGCAGCCTTGTTTCGGGACTAGCGGGTTTGCTCTCCTACGAGCAGTACTTC
TRBD2	.	TRBV5-1	TRBJ2-7	CASSFRAGVSYEQYF	TGCGCCAGCAGCTTTAGAGCGGGGGTCTCCTACGAGCAGTACTTC
.	once	TRBV29-1	TRBJ1-2	CSVESRDRLGYTF	TGCAGCGTTGAAAGCCGAGACAGGCTTGGCTACACCTTC
TRBD1	few	TRBV6-5	TRBJ1-5	CASSYSNRGDQPQHF	TGTGCCAGCAGTTACTCTAACAGGGGCGATCAGCCCCAGCATTTT
.	.	TRBV3-1/TRBV3-2	TRBJ1-1	CASSPRVRGNAEAFF	TGTGCCAGCAGCCCACGCGTGCGAGGGAACGCTGAAGCTTTCTTT
.	once	TRBV6-5	TRBJ1-1	CASSYFGMSGADAFF	TGTGCCAGCAGTTACTTTGGGATGTCAGGAGCGGATGCTTTCTTT
.	.	TRBV27	TRBJ1-2	CASSLSSGFNYGYTF	TGTGCCAGCAGTTTATCATCGGGATTCAACTATGGCTACACCTTC